The rows below give T cell receptor beta chains drawn from one sample of a study of CD8+ T cells in alopecia areata. Sequencing was performed with immunoSEQ multiplex PCR; in TCRdb, only in-frame clones are kept and a portion is missing. The sample includes 150,000 to 200,000 clones, around 71% of them seen just once. The material was CD8+ T cells sorted from blood, obtained at week 0. The source of these receptors is a human donor with alopecia areata. CDR3s include the opening cysteine and the closing phenylalanine or tryptophan. The D gene is left open where the match is weak. The size field is filled for only some rows; it gives once, few, many or a size class.

TRBJ2-1	.	.	TRBV29-1	TGCAGCGTTGAAGTCGCAGGGGACTCCTACAATGAGCAGTTCTTC	CSVEVAGDSYNEQFF
TRBJ2-5	TRBD1	.	TRBV9	TGTGCCAGCAGCGCCCACGCCAGGGACAGGGGGGCGGAGACCCAGTACTTC	CASSAHARDRGAETQYF
TRBJ2-5	.	.	TRBV9	TGTGCCAGCAGCGTATTTAGGGGGAAGACCCAGTACTTC	CASSVFRGKTQYF
TRBJ2-7	.	few	TRBV7-9	TGTGCCAGCACCAGGGACTACGAGCAGTACTTC	CASTRDYEQYF
TRBJ1-4	.	.	TRBV6-5	TGTGCCAGCAGTTACTTCCTAGCAACTAATGAAAAACTGTTTTTT	CASSYFLATNEKLFF
TRBJ2-7	.	.	TRBV27	TGTGCCAGCAGTTTATTGGGGGGGGCTTACGAGCAGTACTTC	CASSLLGGAYEQYF
TRBJ1-1	.	.	TRBV13	TGTGCCAGCAGCTTAGCCAGGGGAGCTGAAGCTTTCTTT	CASSLARGAEAFF
TRBJ1-1	.	.	TRBV30	TGTGCCTGGAGTGCCCCGGACGGCGAAGCTTTCTTT	CAWSAPDGEAFF
TRBJ1-1	.	.	TRBV6-1	TGTGCCAGCAGTGAATTGAGGATCATGAACACTGAAGCTTTCTTT	CASSELRIMNTEAFF
TRBJ1-3	.	.	TRBV13	TGTGCCAGCAGCTTACGGGAAATCCCAAGAAACACCATATATTTT	CASSLREIPRNTIYF
TRBJ2-7	TRBD1	.	TRBV29-1	TGCAGCGTTGAAGGGGGACAGTTAGGCTCCTACGAGCAGTACTTC	CSVEGGQLGSYEQYF
TRBJ2-1	.	.	TRBV14	TGTGCCAGCAGCCAAGATTCGAGGAACAATGAGCAGTTCTTC	CASSQDSRNNEQFF
TRBJ1-2	.	.	TRBV19	TGTGCCAGTAGTATAACATATGGCTACACCTTC	CASSITYGYTF
TRBJ2-5	.	.	TRBV5-1	TGCGCCAGCAGCCTCGGGCAGACCCAGTACTTC	CASSLGQTQYF
TRBJ1-5	.	few	TRBV29-1	TGCAGCTCCCCCCGGAAGGGGCCAAATCAGCCCCAGCATTTT	CSSPRKGPNQPQHF
TRBJ1-2	.	.	TRBV25-1	TGTGCCAGCAGTGATCTAGGGTATGGCTACACCTTC	CASSDLGYGYTF
TRBJ2-2	.	.	TRBV14	TGTGCCAGCAGCCAACTCCCTGGGGCCGGGGAGCTGTTTTTT	CASSQLPGAGELFF
TRBJ2-7	.	.	TRBV29-1	TGCAGCGTTACTGGGGACGGAGGCTACGAGCAGTACTTC	CSVTGDGGYEQYF